The 17 T cell receptor beta chains reported below all come from one sample, sequenced in a study of blood T cell repertoires in COVID-19. The repertoire was sequenced with immunoSEQ multiplex PCR; TCRdb's copy has only in-frame clones and lacks some. Of 250,000 to 300,000 clones listed, about nine tenths were seen once; the top ten hold over 9.5%. Sequencing used peripheral blood. The source is a woman in her 30s with COVID-19, enrolled during active disease.

The rearrangement links TRBV6-5 to TRBJ2-2; 9 bases agree with TRBD1. Germline V gives CDR1 MNHEY, CDR2 SVGAGI. The CDR3 spans 15 residues. V gave up 5 bases and J gave up 4 bases; unmatched junction bases: 5. CDR3 nucleotides: TGTGCCAGCAGTCCGGACAGGGGAGCCACCGGGGAGCTGTTTTTT. Its translation is CASSPDRGATGELFF.

Turning to this clone: The junction departs from the called germline gene at one end, perhaps through a read error. The chain carries TRBV6-5 and TRBJ2-7; the match to TRBD2 covers 15 bases. CDR1 is MNHEY, CDR2 SVGAGI, per germline. The CDR3 has 13 residues. The CDR3 here is CASGGLAGGEEYF. CDR3 coding DNA: TGTGCCAGCGGGGGACTAGCGGGGGGCGAGGAGTACTTC.

The chain employs TRBV6-5 and TRBJ2-5; D perhaps matches TRBD1 (6 bases). Germline V gene data show CDR1 as MNHEY and CDR2 as SVGAGI. Trimming took 2 bases from V and 9 from J, leaving 16 bases between them. This CDR3 is 14 amino acids long. The CDR3 DNA reads TGTGCCAGCAGTTACGACGTGTGGGGGCGCGCCCAGTACTTC. Translated, it gives CASSYDVWGRAQYF.

The V call is TRBV7-2, the J call TRBJ2-7; tentative D call: TRBD2 (5 bases). There are 14 residues in the CDR3. Germline V gene lookup returns CDR1 SGHTA and CDR2 FQGNSA. Between the trimmed V and J ends, which lost 6 bases and 2 bases, there was a span of 14 bases. The CDR3 nucleotides read TGTGCCAGCAGGACGGACTTACAGACCTACGAGCAGTACTTC. It encodes CASRTDLQTYEQYF.

The V call is TRBV19, the J call TRBJ1-2, with unresolved D. This CDR3 comprises 15 residues. From germline, CDR1 is LNHDA and CDR2 SQIVND (reference sequence). V shed 7 bases and J shed 0 bases, with 15 bases lying between them. The CDR3: CASMNERSANYGYTF. The CDR3 DNA follows: TGTGCCAGTATGAACGAGCGGTCAGCTAACTATGGCTACACCTTC.

V is TRBV23-1 and J is TRBJ1-5; 7 nucleotides align to TRBD1. TRBV23-1 is known as an ORF, though its function is uncertain. The CDR3 extends over 14 amino acids. Trimming removed 7 bases from V and 1 base from J; junction bases left unmatched: 4. The DNA of the CDR3 is TGCGCCAGCATTAAGGGGGCGAGCAATCAGCCCCAGCATTTT. Protein sequence: CASIKGASNQPQHF.

The V call is TRBV7-9, the J call TRBJ2-4; 11 positions match TRBD1. Germline CDR1 is SEHNR and CDR2 is FQNEAQ (reference sequence). The CDR3 is 17 residues long. The J segment lost 7 bases and the V segment lost 5 bases, leaving 13 bases of the junction unmatched. The CDR3 region is CASSLGQGALGGNIQYF. In DNA form, the CDR3 reads TGTGCCAGCAGCCTAGGACAGGGGGCCCTGGGGGGCAACATTCAGTACTTC. Combining the CDR3 with reference TRBV7-9 and TRBJ2-4 gives the whole variable domain DTGVSQNPRHKITKRGQNVTFRCDPISEHNRLYWYRQTLGQGPEFLTYFQNEAQLEKSRLLSDRFSAERPKGSFSTLEIQRTEQGDSAMYLCASSLGQGALGGNIQYFGAGTRLSVL.

This chain connects TRBV5-1 to TRBJ1-1; 9 bases agree with TRBD1. CDR1 and CDR2 (germline): SGHRS, YFSETQ. The CDR3 covers 17 residues. The V segment lost 0 bases and the J segment 4 bases; nucleotides outside the gene matches: 10. In DNA, the CDR3 is TGCGCCAGCAGCTTGGCCCCGGGACTGGACAGGGGCACTGAAGCTTTCTTT. Translating it yields CASSLAPGLDRGTEAFF.

On this clone itself: The junction departs from the called germline gene at one end, perhaps through a read error. The chain is built from TRBV2 and TRBJ2-7; 7 bases agree with TRBD1. The CDR3 loop spans 12 amino acids. Germline assignment: CDR1 SNHLY and CDR2 FYNNEI. The CDR3 region is CASSVQGVKVGF. CDR3 nucleotide sequence: TGTGCCAGCAGTGTTCAGGGGGTGAAAGTAGGTTTC.

This clone occurred once. V is TRBV6-5 and J is TRBJ2-7; 11 bases line up with TRBD2. Germline V gene lookup returns CDR1 MNHEY and CDR2 SVGAGI. V lost 4 bases, J lost 6 bases, and 5 bases stayed unmatched. The CDR3 length is 14 residues. CDR3 region: CASSFTLAGAEQYF. Here the CDR3 DNA reads TGTGCCAGCAGTTTCACACTAGCGGGGGCCGAGCAGTACTTC.

The chain recombines TRBV7-8 with TRBJ2-1; no definite D call. The CDR3 spans 14 residues. Germline V gives CDR1 SGHVS, CDR2 FQNEAQ. V shed 10 bases and J shed 6 bases, with 19 bases lying between them. The CDR3 loop is CATSYQVITNEQFF. CDR3 coding DNA: TGTGCCACTTCTTATCAGGTTATAACCAATGAGCAGTTCTTC. The full variable domain, with the rest looked up from reference TRBV7-8 and TRBJ2-1, is GAGVSQSPRYKVAKRGQDVALRCDPISGHVSLFWYQQALGQGPEFLTYFQNEAQLDKSGLPSDRFFAERPEGSVSTLKIQRTQQEDSAVYLCATSYQVITNEQFFGPGTRLTVL.

V and J are TRBV6-5 and TRBJ1-2; 9 bases are shared with TRBD1. Germline CDR1 MNHEY, CDR2 SVGAGI. Trimming cost V 9 bases and J 8 bases; bases outside gene matches: 4. This CDR3 contains 11 residues. The CDR3 spells CARGTGLGYTF. The CDR3 coding sequence is TGTGCCAGAGGGACAGGGCTCGGCTACACCTTC.

This chain uses TRBV29-1 with TRBJ1-2; D possibly corresponds to TRBD1 (5 bases). Germline V gene data show CDR1 as SQVTM and CDR2 as ANQGSEA. CDR3 length equals 13 residues. The V end was cut by 4 bases, the J end by 8 bases, with 17 bases between. The CDR3 bases are TGCAGCGTTGCGGGCAGGGCTTACCGGGGCTACACCTTC. Translating gives CSVAGRAYRGYTF.

This chain joins TRBV15 and TRBJ2-5, with 8 bases that match TRBD1. CDR1 and CDR2 from the germline V gene are LNHNV and YYDKDF (reference sequence). Trimming removed 0 bases from V and 4 bases from J; junction bases left unmatched: 7. The CDR3 consists of 16 residues. The CDR3, as DNA: TGTGCCACCAGCAGAGATCGAGGAACAGGGGGAGAGACCCAGTACTTC. As protein: CATSRDRGTGGETQYF.

The chain couples TRBV4-1 to TRBJ2-7; 9 bases fit TRBD1. After removal of 0 bases from V and 3 bases from J, the junction contained 6 bases not matched to a gene. The CDR3 consists of 16 residues. Germline V gene sequence: CDR1 MGHRA, CDR2 YSYEKL. CDR3 amino acids: CASSQDLLTGGYEQYF. The CDR3 coding sequence is TGCGCCAGCAGCCAAGATCTTCTGACAGGGGGCTACGAGCAGTACTTC.

This chain links TRBV5-5 with TRBJ1-1; tentative D call: TRBD1 (6 bases). The ends were cut back, 0 bases at V and 6 bases at J, with 15 bases in the middle. Germline CDR1 is SGHKS and CDR2 is YYEKEE (reference sequence). The CDR3 runs 15 residues. CDR3 coding DNA: TGTGCCAGCAGCTTGGTCTCAGGGGCAATATCTGAAGCTTTCTTT. This sequence encodes CASSLVSGAISEAFF.

The chain uses TRBV5-1 and TRBJ2-7; 11 bases agree with TRBD2. The J segment lost 7 bases and the V segment lost 0 bases, leaving 6 bases of the junction unmatched. This CDR3 has 15 residues. Per the germline V gene, CDR1 is SGHRS and CDR2 is YFSETQ. CDR3 bases: TGCGCCAGCAGCTTGGCTGGGACTAGCGGCGGAGAGCAGTACTTC. Residues: CASSLAGTSGGEQYF. Full variable domain (rest looked up from reference TRBV5-1 and TRBJ2-7): KAGVTQTPRYLIKTRGQQVTLSCSPISGHRSVSWYQQTPGQGLQFLFEYFSETQRNKGNFPGRFSGRQFSNSRSEMNVSTLELGDSALYLCASSLAGTSGGEQYFGPGTRLTVT.